The 28 T cell receptor beta chains below all came from one sample that was sequenced in a study of identical twins. TCRdb reprocessed the 5' RACE reads with MiXCR, giving one entry per CDR3 protein. The table records 570,000 or so distinct CDR3 sequences, around a tenth of them present only once. These same data were also listed under a study on yellow fever vaccine responses in identical twins.

Sample: PBMCs. The source is a woman between 18 and 29 years old in good health.

This clonotype was detected only a few times. The chain employs TRBV27 and TRBJ2-2; D unclear. With 6 bases removed from V and 8 bases from J, the gap between germline ends came to 16 bases. Looked up from germline, CDR1 is MNHEY and CDR2 is SMNVEV (reference sequence). This CDR3 is 14 amino acids long. CDR3 in DNA: TGTGCCAGCAGCATGGTACGGACCTCGGGGGAGCTGTTTTTT. This gives the protein CASSMVRTSGELFF.

The chain joins TRBV15 to TRBJ2-1, with 8 bases identical to TRBD2. The V gene's germline CDR1 is LNHNV and CDR2 YYDKDF (reference sequence). V gave up 1 base and J gave up 4 bases; unmatched junction bases: 3. CDR3 size: 15 residues. This chain's CDR3 is CATSRGGTSYNEQFF. The CDR3 nucleotides are TGTGCCACCAGCAGAGGCGGGACTAGTTACAATGAGCAGTTCTTC.

This clonotype was observed a few times. The J gene is TRBJ2-7, the V gene TRBV29-1, with D possibly being TRBD1 or TRBD2 (5 bases each). This CDR3 comprises 15 residues. Germline CDR1 and CDR2: SQVTM and ANQGSEA. V was clipped by 1 base and J by 7 bases, with 20 bases between them. The CDR3 region is CSVEGSGLLGGEQYF. CDR3 coding DNA: TGCAGCGTTGAAGGGTCGGGGCTCCTCGGCGGAGAGCAGTACTTC.

The rearrangement links TRBV29-1 to TRBJ1-1; D gene ambiguous. Germline V gene data show CDR1 as SQVTM and CDR2 as ANQGSEA. Trimming shortened V by 4 bases and J by 6 bases, and 15 bases separated the two germline ends. This CDR3 contains 13 residues. CDR3 residues: CSVAGSRWAEAFF. As DNA, the CDR3 is TGCAGCGTTGCAGGAAGTAGGTGGGCTGAAGCTTTCTTT.

This clonotype was observed a few times. This chain uses TRBV6-2 or TRBV6-3 with TRBJ2-3, with D hard to call. V lost 9 bases and J 2 bases, leaving 9 bases between the germline ends. The CDR3 consists of 12 residues. Germline V gene lookup returns CDR1 MNHEY and CDR2 SVGEGT. CDR3 in amino acids: CASRRNTDTQYF. CDR3 DNA sequence: TGTGCCAGTCGACGGAACACAGATACGCAGTATTTT.

This clonotype was detected many times. The gene calls are TRBV5-1 and TRBJ2-7; 9 bases line up with TRBD2. The germline V gene has CDR1 SGHRS and CDR2 YFSETQ. The CDR3 runs to 15 residues. The J segment lost 3 bases and the V segment lost 0 bases, leaving 4 bases of the junction unmatched. This CDR3 is CASSLGAGGLYEQYF. Here the CDR3 DNA reads TGCGCCAGCAGCTTGGGAGCGGGGGGCCTCTACGAGCAGTACTTC.

CDR3 sequence: CSAGTLLNTQYF. DNA for the CDR3: TGCAGTGCGGGGACCTTGCTCAATACGCAGTATTTT. The J gene is TRBJ2-3, the V gene TRBV20-1, with D perhaps assigned TRBD1 or TRBD2 (5 bases each). Germline V gene data show CDR1 as DFQATT and CDR2 as SNEGSKA (reference sequence). This CDR3 has 12 residues. V was trimmed by 6 bases and J by 7 bases, leaving 14 bases between them.

The V gene is TRBV11-2, the J gene TRBJ2-1; weak D call: TRBD1 (6 bases). Trimming cost V 5 bases and J 16 bases, with 18 bases left between them. The CDR3 totals 12 residues. Germline lookup yields CDR1 SGHAT and CDR2 FQNNGV. CDR3 region: CASSQGGTGLFF. The CDR3 DNA is TGTGCCAGCAGCCAAGGGGGAACCGGTTTATTCTTC.

The table lists this clonotype with many counts. A read error may produce the germline difference seen at one junction end. V is TRBV20-1 and J is TRBJ2-1; D is possibly TRBD2 (5 bases). CDR3 size: 11 residues. The germline CDR1 and CDR2 sequences are DFQATT and SNEGSKA (reference sequence). CDR3 loop: CSASDYDEQFF. CDR3 bases: TGCAGTGCTAGTGACTACGATGAGCAGTTCTTC.

The chain is built from TRBV14 and TRBJ2-7; 9 nucleotides align to TRBD2. Trimming took 0 bases from V and 4 from J; bases not matched to a gene: 10. Germline assignment: CDR1 SGHDN and CDR2 FVKESK. This CDR3 comprises 17 residues. Here the CDR3 reads CASSQDRPGLAVYEQYF. The CDR3 DNA follows: TGTGCCAGCAGCCAAGATCGACCGGGACTAGCAGTTTACGAGCAGTACTTC.

This clonotype was detected only a few times. The gene calls are TRBV6-1 and TRBJ1-6; 7 positions match TRBD1. The germline V gene has CDR1 MNHNS and CDR2 SASEGT. This CDR3 is 14 amino acids long. Trimming at V came to 9 bases and at J to 9 bases, leaving 11 bases not matched to a gene. DNA of the CDR3: TGTGCCAGTAAGAGGACAGGCGGGGGTTCACCCCTCCACTTT. Protein sequence: CASKRTGGGSPLHF.

This clonotype was detected a few times. J is TRBJ2-1 and V is TRBV7-9; 10 bases are shared with TRBD2. Germline CDR1 SEHNR, CDR2 FQNEAQ (reference sequence). The V and J ends lost 5 bases and 9 bases, in that order; junction bases with no gene match: 4. The CDR3 is 13 residues long. CDR3 sequence: CASSTSGMGEQFF. Here the CDR3 DNA reads TGTGCCAGCAGCACTAGCGGGATGGGTGAGCAGTTCTTC. Supplemented by reference TRBV7-9 and TRBJ2-1, the full variable domain reads DTGVSQNPRHKITKRGQNVTFRCDPISEHNRLYWYRQTLGQGPEFLTYFQNEAQLEKSRLLSDRFSAERPKGSFSTLEIQRTEQGDSAMYLCASSTSGMGEQFFGPGTRLTVL.

This clonotype was observed at least ten times. CDR3 in DNA: TGTGCCAGCAGCATAGGACAGCTAGTCGACAATGAGCAGTTCTTC. Its translation: CASSIGQLVDNEQFF. This chain connects TRBV7-9 to TRBJ2-1, with D possibly TRBD1 on 6 matching bases. In germline, CDR1 is SEHNR, CDR2 FQNEAQ (reference sequence). Between the trimmed V and J ends, which lost 5 bases and 5 bases, there was a span of 16 bases. The CDR3 spans 15 residues.

The J gene is TRBJ1-5, the V gene TRBV7-2; perhaps TRBD1 as D (5 bases). Germline V gives CDR1 SGHTA, CDR2 FQGNSA. V was pared by 1 base and J by 0 bases, with 13 bases between. This CDR3 comprises 17 residues. DNA for the CDR3: TGTGCCAGCAGCTTAGGGCAGGGTTCGTATAGCAATCAGCCCCAGCATTTT. Translated: CASSLGQGSYSNQPQHF.

The rearrangement links TRBV6-2 or TRBV6-3 to TRBJ1-5; a weak D match, TRBD1 (5 bases). Germline CDR1 is MNHEY and CDR2 is SVGEGT. The CDR3 covers 14 residues. The V end lost 4 bases, the J end lost 4 bases, and 11 bases lay between the germline ends. Written as DNA, the CDR3 is TGTGCCAGCAGTTGGCGTCAGGGTAATCAGCCCCAGCATTTT. Its protein product is CASSWRQGNQPQHF.

The chain joins TRBV6-2 or TRBV6-3 to TRBJ2-2; TRBD1 matches 8 bases. V lost 3 bases and J lost 7; bases outside the gene matches: 4. The CDR3 covers 14 residues. Per the germline V gene, CDR1 is MNHEY and CDR2 is SVGEGT. CDR3 sequence reads: CASSYGQGGGELFF. The DNA of the CDR3 is TGTGCCAGCAGTTATGGACAGGGTGGCGGGGAGCTGTTTTTT.

The chain has TRBV7-9 and TRBJ1-4; TRBD1 might be the D (6 bases). This CDR3 is 14 amino acids long. With 5 bases removed from V and 4 bases from J, the gap between germline ends came to 11 bases. CDR1 is SEHNR, CDR2 FQNEAQ, per germline (reference sequence). CDR3 residues: CASSPGGDNEKLFF. The CDR3 DNA is TGTGCCAGCAGCCCGGGGGGCGATAATGAAAAACTGTTTTTT. Full variable domain (remainder filled in from reference TRBV7-9 and TRBJ1-4): DTGVSQNPRHKITKRGQNVTFRCDPISEHNRLYWYRQTLGQGPEFLTYFQNEAQLEKSRLLSDRFSAERPKGSFSTLEIQRTEQGDSAMYLCASSPGGDNEKLFFGSGTQLSVL.

The chain links TRBV5-1 to TRBJ2-2; D call uncertain. Trimming left V 2 bases short and J 0 bases short, with 8 bases between. CDR1 is SGHRS and CDR2 is YFSETQ in the germline V gene. This CDR3 has 15 amino acids. CDR3 sequence (DNA): TGCGCCAGCAGCTTAAAGTCCCCGAACACCGGGGAGCTGTTTTTT. Translation gives CASSLKSPNTGELFF.

This clonotype was recorded many times. The chain employs TRBV6-5 and TRBJ2-7; TRBD2 matches 10 bases. The CDR3 extends over 15 amino acids. The germline CDR1 and CDR2 sequences are MNHEY and SVGAGI. The V segment lost 2 bases and the J segment 1 base; nucleotides outside the gene matches: 2. The CDR3: CASSYGAGGSYEQYF. The CDR3 coding sequence is TGTGCCAGCAGTTACGGAGCGGGAGGGTCCTACGAGCAGTACTTC.

This clonotype has only a few counts. The chain links TRBV6-2 or TRBV6-3 to TRBJ2-7, with D unresolved. CDR1 MNHEY and CDR2 SVGEGT come from the germline V gene. V was pared by 10 bases and J by 0 bases, with 16 bases between. The CDR3 is 14 amino acids. In DNA form, the CDR3 reads TGTGCCACCCGCGAACGTGGCGGCTCCTACGAGCAGTACTTC. Protein sequence: CATRERGGSYEQYF.

V is TRBV7-9 and J is TRBJ2-4, with 7 bases matching TRBD1. This CDR3 spans 15 amino acids. The V and J ends lost 5 bases and 1 base, in that order; junction bases with no gene match: 5. The V gene's germline CDR1 is SEHNR and CDR2 FQNEAQ (reference sequence). CDR3 residues: CASSQGGTAKNIQYF. Here the CDR3 DNA reads TGTGCCAGCAGCCAAGGGGGCACCGCCAAAAACATTCAGTACTTC.

This clonotype came up a few times. The chain couples TRBV10-3 to TRBJ2-1; D is unclear. Deletions cut 10 bases from V and 6 bases from J, with 10 bases between. This CDR3 comprises 11 residues. Germline V gives CDR1 ENHRY, CDR2 SYGVKD. CDR3 sequence reads: CASGSSNEQFF. Written as DNA, the CDR3 is TGTGCCAGCGGTTCTAGCAATGAGCAGTTCTTC.

V and J are TRBV20-1 and TRBJ2-4; TRBD1 matches 7 bases. Germline V gene data show CDR1 as DFQATT and CDR2 as SNEGSKA (reference sequence). The trim removed 6 bases at V and 9 bases at J, leaving 14 bases unmatched. This CDR3 has 14 amino acids. CDR3 in DNA: TGCAGTGCCACCAGACAGGGTCCCTTCGGCATTCAGTACTTC. Its protein product is CSATRQGPFGIQYF.

Only a few counts were recorded for this clonotype. The chain employs TRBV4-3 and TRBJ2-5; TRBD2 matches at 9 bases. Germline lookup yields CDR1 LGHNA and CDR2 YSLEER. Trimming cost V 2 bases and J 4 bases; bases outside gene matches: 11. The CDR3 covers 17 residues. In nucleotides, the CDR3 is TGCGCCAGCAGCCAACAAACCTCGGCGGGAGGGGGAGAGACCCAGTACTTC. Translated: CASSQQTSAGGGETQYF.

The CDR3 nucleotides read TGTGCCAGCAGTGATCGACAGCCGAACACCGGGGAGCTGTTTTTT. Encoded protein: CASSDRQPNTGELFF. This rearrangement joins TRBV2 to TRBJ2-2, with D maybe TRBD1 (5 bases). Trimming took 3 bases from V and 0 from J, leaving 8 bases between them. The CDR3 length is 15 residues. CDR1 is SNHLY, CDR2 FYNNEI, per germline.

At least ten counts were recorded for this clonotype. The V call is TRBV29-1, the J call TRBJ2-1; the match to TRBD2 covers 12 bases. From germline, CDR1 is SQVTM and CDR2 ANQGSEA. V lost 1 base to trimming and J lost 7 bases; unmatched junction nucleotides: 11. CDR3 length: 17 residues. In DNA, the CDR3 is TGCAGCGTTGAAGCTAGCGGGAGGGCCAATGGGTTTAATGAGCAGTTCTTC. Its protein is CSVEASGRANGFNEQFF.

This clonotype was recorded at least ten times. The chain carries TRBV12-3 or TRBV12-4 and TRBJ2-7, with 9 positions matching TRBD2. The CDR3 has 14 amino acids. The V gene end was trimmed by 6 bases and the J gene end by 5 bases; junction bases not matched to a gene: 8. Here the CDR3 reads CASRPTAGGNEQYF. DNA for the CDR3: TGTGCCAGCAGGCCGACAGCGGGAGGCAACGAGCAGTACTTC.

This clonotype was picked up a small number of times. The rearrangement joins TRBV10-3 to TRBJ2-5, with 7 positions matching TRBD1. The CDR3 loop spans 15 amino acids. Germline-derived CDR1 and CDR2 are ENHRY and SYGVKD. With 6 bases clipped from V and 5 bases from J, the junction kept 12 bases outside the gene matches. The chain's CDR3 is CAIRPGTAFSETQYF. The CDR3 region has the DNA TGTGCCATCAGACCCGGGACAGCCTTCAGTGAGACCCAGTACTTC.